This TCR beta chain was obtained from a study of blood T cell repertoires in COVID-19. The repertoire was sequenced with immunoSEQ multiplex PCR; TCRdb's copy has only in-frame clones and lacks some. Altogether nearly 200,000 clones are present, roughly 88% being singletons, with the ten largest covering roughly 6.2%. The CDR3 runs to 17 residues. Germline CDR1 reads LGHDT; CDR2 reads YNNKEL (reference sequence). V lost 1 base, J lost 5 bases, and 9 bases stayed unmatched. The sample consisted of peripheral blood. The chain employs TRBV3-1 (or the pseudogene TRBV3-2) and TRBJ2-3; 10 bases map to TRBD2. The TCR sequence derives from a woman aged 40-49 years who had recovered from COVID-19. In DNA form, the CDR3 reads TGTGCCAGCAGCCAAGCGTTGAGGACTAGCGGTGAAGATACGCAGTATTTT. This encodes CASSQALRTSGEDTQYF.